These T cell receptor beta chains were read from a single sample in a study of CD8 T cells in ankylosing spondylitis. Each CDR3 protein gets one entry after TCRdb re-called the 5' RACE reads with MiXCR. The sample yields roughly 90,000 distinct CDR3 sequences, roughly 10% seen once. What was sequenced was blood, either unsorted or a sorted T cell fraction (not recorded which). Receptors originate from a male donor with ankylosing spondylitis. The CDR3 runs from the conserved cysteine through the conserved F or W. The D gene is left open where the match is weak. The size entry is marked missing in some rows and otherwise reads once, few, many or a size class.

D gene	V gene	J gene	clone size	CDR3 DNA	CDR3 protein
NA	TRBV27	TRBJ2-7	many	TGTGCCAGCAGTTTATCAAAGGACGGATACGAGCAGTACTTC	CASSLSKDGYEQYF
TRBD1	TRBV27	TRBJ2-1	many	TGTGCCAGCAGTTTACGGACAGGGGACTTCGGTGAGCAGTTCTTC	CASSLRTGDFGEQFF
NA	TRBV11-2	TRBJ1-1	many	TGTGCCAGCAGCTTAGAGGGTGCGGGTTCCGAAGCTTTCTTT	CASSLEGAGSEAFF
NA	TRBV6-1	TRBJ2-2	few	TGTGCCAGCAGGCATTTTATAACCGGGGAGCTGTTTTTT	CASRHFITGELFF
NA	TRBV15	TRBJ2-5	many	TGTGCCACCAGCAGAGCCGACCAAGAGACCCAGTACTTC	CATSRADQETQYF
NA	TRBV9	TRBJ2-1	NA	TGTGCCAGCACCTCATTTGGAGGCTACAATGAGCAGTTCTTC	CASTSFGGYNEQFF
NA	TRBV27	TRBJ2-1	few	TGTGCCAGCAGTTGGGGCGGTGAGCAGTTCTTC	CASSWGGEQFF
TRBD1	TRBV4-1	TRBJ1-5	many	TGCGCCAGCAGCCCTGGACAGGACCATCAGCCCCAGCATTTT	CASSPGQDHQPQHF
NA	TRBV29-1	TRBJ2-1	many	TGCAGCGTTGTAGAAGGCCATGAGCAGTTCTTC	CSVVEGHEQFF
NA	TRBV10-1	TRBJ2-7	few	TGCGCCAGCAGTGAAATAGTAGGAGGGGCTGACGAGCAGTACTTC	CASSEIVGGADEQYF
TRBD1	TRBV12-3/TRBV12-4	TRBJ2-2	few	TGTGCCAGCAGTCCGGGACAGTCGAACACCGGGGAGCTGTTTTTT	CASSPGQSNTGELFF
TRBD1	TRBV13	TRBJ2-1	few	TGTGCCAGCAGCTCGACAGGGTTTGTTGGCAATGAGCAGTTCTTC	CASSSTGFVGNEQFF
TRBD1	TRBV7-9	TRBJ1-6	NA	TGTGCCAGCAGCGGAACCGGGACAGGGAATTCACCCCTCCACTTT	CASSGTGTGNSPLHF
NA	TRBV13	TRBJ2-1	few	TGTGCCAGCAGCCCCCGCGTAGCGGCCTACAATGAGCAGTTCTTC	CASSPRVAAYNEQFF
NA	TRBV2	TRBJ2-1	few	TGTGCCAGAAGGGGCCCCAGGGGCGCCTACAATGAGCAGTTCTTC	CARRGPRGAYNEQFF
TRBD1	TRBV7-9	TRBJ2-1	many	TGTGCCAGCAGCAGCCCCGGGACAGGGAACAATGAGCAGTTCTTC	CASSSPGTGNNEQFF
NA	TRBV24-1	TRBJ1-1	few	TGTGCCACCAGTGATTGGGACATCATGCATTTT	CATSDWDIMHF
NA	TRBV3-1	TRBJ1-5	NA	TGTGCCAGCAGCCAAGGGGGTTCAGGTCGGGGTCAGCCCCAGCATTTT	CASSQGGSGRGQPQHF
NA	TRBV7-9	TRBJ2-7	NA	TGTGCCAGCAGCCCCAAACCAGACACCGGGCCGACCTACGAGCAGTACTTC	CASSPKPDTGPTYEQYF
NA	TRBV4-1	TRBJ2-1	many	TGCGCCAGCAGCCCCGGACAGCAAACTTACAATGAGCAGTTCTTC	CASSPGQQTYNEQFF
TRBD1	TRBV4-2	TRBJ1-1	many	TGTGCCAGCAGCCTCAACAGGGGACTAGTGAACACTGAAGCTTTCTTT	CASSLNRGLVNTEAFF
TRBD2	TRBV11-1	TRBJ2-3	many	TGTGCCAGCAGCCCTACCATGGGTCTAGCGGGAGAAAGCACAGATACGCAGTATTTT	CASSPTMGLAGESTDTQYF
NA	TRBV15	TRBJ2-1	many	TGTGCCACCAGCAGAGTAGGGAGCTCCTACAATGAGCAGTTCTTC	CATSRVGSSYNEQFF
NA	TRBV20-1	TRBJ2-3	many	TGCAGTGCCGCCGGGTCGGGGGGCGGCACAGATACGCAGTATTTT	CSAAGSGGGTDTQYF
NA	TRBV7-2	TRBJ2-5	NA	TGTGCCAGCAGCTTAGTGGAGGGATCAGAGACCCAGTACTTC	CASSLVEGSETQYF
TRBD1	TRBV13	TRBJ2-1	NA	TGTGCCAGCAGCCAGGGGGATGAGCAGTTCTTC	CASSQGDEQFF
TRBD1	TRBV7-2	TRBJ2-1	many	TGTGCCAGCAGCTTGGCGAAACGAGGGGGCGCGTACAATGAGCAGTTCTTC	CASSLAKRGGAYNEQFF
NA	TRBV9	TRBJ2-3	few	TGTGCCAGCAGCGTAGGGAACGAGCGGACAAGCACAGATACGCAGTATTTT	CASSVGNERTSTDTQYF
TRBD2	TRBV20-1	TRBJ2-5	NA	TGCAGTGCTAGGGGACTAGCGGGACTGGGGACCCTCCAAGAGACCCAGTACTTC	CSARGLAGLGTLQETQYF
TRBD2	TRBV5-1	TRBJ2-3	NA	TGCGCCAGCAGCTGGGCCGGGACTAGCGGGAGCTACACAGATACGCAGTATTTT	CASSWAGTSGSYTDTQYF
NA	TRBV5-6	TRBJ2-5	NA	TGTGCCAGCAGGGAGGGGGTCGCCCTCGAGGACCAGTACTTC	CASREGVALEDQYF
NA	TRBV5-6	TRBJ2-1	few	TGTGCCAGCAGCTTCGACACGAATGAGCAGTTCTTC	CASSFDTNEQFF
NA	TRBV27	TRBJ2-7	NA	TGTGCCAGCAGTTCCATCAGGGGTCTGGAGCAGTACTTC	CASSSIRGLEQYF
NA	TRBV7-8	TRBJ2-3	NA	TGTGCCAGCATCTCTAGGGACGACACAGATACGCAGTATTTT	CASISRDDTDTQYF
NA	TRBV29-1	TRBJ2-1	many	TGCAGCGTTGTCGGCAGGGGCTCCTACAATGAGCAGTTCTTC	CSVVGRGSYNEQFF
TRBD2	TRBV5-5	TRBJ2-1	NA	TGTGCCAGCAGCTTAGGGAGGGCGGGAAGTAATGAGCAGTTCTTC	CASSLGRAGSNEQFF
NA	TRBV27	TRBJ2-5	NA	TGTGCCAGCAGCCAGTTGGGATTGGAGACCCAGTACTTC	CASSQLGLETQYF
NA	TRBV6-4	TRBJ2-1	few	TGTGCCAGCACCGGGTCGTCCGAACCCGGTGAGCAGTTCTTC	CASTGSSEPGEQFF
NA	TRBV2	TRBJ2-7	NA	TGTGCCAGCTCCGGCTTGCGCGACATGTCCTACGAGCAGTACTTC	CASSGLRDMSYEQYF
NA	TRBV7-8	TRBJ2-5	few	TGTGCCAGCAGCCTAGCCACAGGGTTCCAAGAGACCCAGTACTTC	CASSLATGFQETQYF
NA	TRBV10-3	TRBJ2-7	NA	TGTGCCATCAGGCCTAGCCCGGACCCAGCAAACGAGCAGTACTTC	CAIRPSPDPANEQYF
NA	TRBV5-5	TRBJ1-6	many	TGTGCCAGCAGCTTCTATGGCCGGACTTCCGCTAATTCACCCCTCCACTTT	CASSFYGRTSANSPLHF
NA	TRBV12-3/TRBV12-4	TRBJ1-1	many	TGTGCCAGCAGTTTGGGGCGAATAAATGAAGCTTTCTTT	CASSLGRINEAFF
NA	TRBV30	TRBJ2-2	NA	TGTGCCTGGAGTTTTGGGGTCACCGGGGAGCTGTTTTTT	CAWSFGVTGELFF